Here is one T cell receptor (beta chain) with its context. What antigen it recognizes has not been identified. Base qualities are not provided; no much larger clone lies one nucleotide away. According to the study, the label for this sample's time point signals: peripheral blood 6 weeks after treatment start. A cohort of about 31 patients with locally advanced or metastatic urothelial carcinoma, treated at Memorial Sloan Kettering on a trial protocol, was included. Peripheral blood mononuclear cells were collected from each patient pretreatment and during treatment, giving between 1 and 8 total time points per patient. The Qiagen DNeasy Blood extraction kit was used to purify genomic DNA from total PBMCs and from tumor samples. Collected pretreatment and during treatment, PBMCs were isolated and stored as previously described. This sample stems from a study of PD-L1 blockade in urothelial cancer (dated by TCRdb to the late 2010s). A note on the overall study: All patients started therapy in the mid-2010s and received atezolizumab 1,200 mg intravenously every 3 weeks. Pretreatment tumor samples, along with matched peripheral blood serially collected before and after atezolizumab treatment, were subjected to TCR sequencing. About 85% of the roughly 30 patients were males with bladder-origin urothelial cancer, and about 65% of the 29 reported a prior smoking history. Patients had an ECOG performance status of 0 or 1 and had received between 0 and 3 prior chemotherapy regimens. Pretreatment blood TCR-seq was available for twenty-nine patients, at least one posttreatment blood collection was obtained for approximately 25 patients, and tumor TCR-seq was available for approximately 25 patients. Durable clinical benefit was achieved by nine patients but not by the remaining 20. In the same patients, pretreatment tumors underwent whole exome sequencing and RNA sequencing in addition to TCR sequencing. Blood samples were analyzed at two time points: 3 weeks after treatment start (second dose) and 6 weeks after treatment start. Blood samples gave a median of about 130,000 T cells and 77,000 or so unique TCRs, with a median clonality of approximately 0.08. The study was an exploratory multi-omic analysis of somatic, immune and clinical correlates of response to PD-L1 blockade with atezolizumab in urothelial cancer. Durable clinical benefit was defined as a progression-free survival longer than 6 months, and TCR features were additionally tested against progression-free survival and overall survival. Summary of the overall study and its limitations: Because of the small sample size (n = 29) and the many exploratory analyses performed, the results are intended to be regarded as hypothesis-generating. Greater expansion of tumor-associated TCR clones in peripheral blood 3 weeks after the start of treatment was observed in patients with durable benefit (n of about 21, p = 0.022). A pretreatment peripheral blood TCR clonality below the median was linked to improved progression-free and overall survival.

The V and J ends are trimmed by 3 bases and 2 bases, leaving 8 bases between them. The CDR3, cysteine through phenylalanine, is 13 amino acids long. The DNA shown is the 39-base CDR3, in frame from base 1. The germline V gene supplies CDR1 MGHDK and CDR2 SYGVNS. Each PCR received spiked-in synthetic TCR analog templates so that absolute template abundance could be estimated from read counts. Using the immunoSEQ assay, TCRbeta CDR3 regions were amplified from genomic DNA with bias-controlled V and J gene primers. Rearranged TCRbeta segments were sequenced at approximately 20X coverage. From the authors' description of their analysis: Clustering was used to correct sequencing errors, and CDR3s were annotated against IMGT to assign V, D and J genes. Downstream analyses used only productive TCRbeta rearrangements, leaving out any out-of-frame or stop-codon sequences. Clonality was computed as one minus Shannon entropy normalized by the log of the number of unique productive sequences. Fisher's exact test with Benjamini-Hochberg correction, using a cutoff of adjusted p below 0.01, was how clones that differed between time points or between blood and tumor were identified. Not all clones reach the TCRdb copy of this immuneACCESS table, which keeps in-frame sequences only. Checked studies attribute under half of the gap to unresolved V genes and leave the rest unexplained. V, J and clone size are taken as reported in that table, and D and trimming were inferred from the DNA itself. This sample has about 41,000 clones in its table, and 70% to 90% of those were observed once. Of the sample, 2.6% is held by the ten largest clones.

Here the sequenced sample was PBMCs, taken around atezolizumab (anti-PD-L1) treatment. This receptor was obtained from an older man with urothelial cancer. The receptor chain draws on TRBV25-1 and TRBJ2-7, and possibly TRBD2, on 6 matching bases. The sequence in DNA is TGTGCCAGCAGTGACGGAGGGACCTACGAGCAGTACTTC. It encodes CASSDGGTYEQYF.